These 17 T cell receptor beta chains were all obtained from the same sample, sequenced in a study of blood T cell repertoires in COVID-19. Libraries were prepared by immunoSEQ multiplex PCR; TCRdb keeps only in-frame clonotypes and omits some of them. The sample records a few hundred thousand clones, roughly 89% being singletons. Input material: PBMCs or T cells enriched from blood (not recorded which). Receptors originate from a woman aged 18-30 years with acute COVID-19.

This rearrangement joins TRBV6-5 to TRBJ2-3; TRBD1 matches 7 bases. This CDR3 has 13 amino acids. Germline CDR1 and CDR2: MNHEY and SVGAGI. With 7 bases clipped from V and 1 base from J, the junction kept 2 bases outside the gene matches. In DNA, the CDR3 is TGTGCCAGCACCGGGACAGGCACAGATACGCAGTATTTT. Translated: CASTGTGTDTQYF.

J is TRBJ1-6 and V is TRBV6-1, with D unresolved. This CDR3 contains 14 residues. Trimming took off 1 base at V and 7 bases at J, with 8 bases between the two ends. Germline V CDR1 and CDR2: MNHNS, SASEGT. The CDR3 is CASSEEGGNSPLHF. Written as DNA, the CDR3 is TGTGCCAGCAGTGAAGAGGGAGGGAATTCACCCCTCCACTTT.

The chain is built from TRBV12-3 or TRBV12-4 and TRBJ1-2; TRBD1 might be the D (5 bases). The CDR3 sequence is 13 residues long. V dropped 7 bases and J dropped 11 bases, with 20 bases sitting between them. CDR3 amino acids: CASTKNPSRGYTF. The CDR3 nucleotides read TGTGCCAGCACCAAAAACCCCTCGCGGGGGTACACCTTC.

This clone was observed a single time. This rearrangement joins TRBV5-5 to TRBJ1-4; D not resolved. The CDR3 runs to 15 residues. Trimming removed 1 base at V and 0 bases at J, with 7 bases between. The germline V gene has CDR1 SGHKS and CDR2 YYEKEE (reference sequence). CDR3 in amino acids: CASSLWQATNEKLFF. The CDR3 DNA follows: TGTGCCAGCAGCTTGTGGCAAGCAACTAATGAAAAACTGTTTTTT.

This clone appeared once. This chain joins TRBV29-1 and TRBJ1-2; perhaps TRBD1 as D (6 bases). The CDR3 spans 15 residues. CDR1 and CDR2 from the germline V gene are SQVTM and ANQGSEA. V dropped 6 bases and J dropped 4 bases, with 21 bases sitting between them. Here the CDR3 DNA reads TGCAGCGTCTCCACCCCGCAGGGGTTGTTCTATGGCTACACCTTC. It specifies CSVSTPQGLFYGYTF.

V and J are TRBV11-2 and TRBJ2-7, with 8 bases that match TRBD2. The CDR3 is 14 amino acids. With V trimmed by 3 bases and J by 7 bases, 8 bases remained unmatched. The germline CDR1 and CDR2 sequences are SGHAT and FQNNGV. This CDR3 reads CASSLVRTSWEQYF. The CDR3 nucleotides are TGTGCCAGCAGCTTGGTAAGGACTAGCTGGGAGCAGTACTTC.

The chain joins TRBV7-9 to TRBJ2-2; D may be TRBD1 (5 bases). The V end was cut by 0 bases, the J end by 6 bases, with 8 bases between. Germline V CDR1 and CDR2: SEHNR, FQNEAQ (reference sequence). The CDR3 sequence is 14 residues long. CDR3 coding DNA: TGTGCCAGCAGCTTAGCGCAGGGTTCCGGGGAGCTGTTTTTT. It specifies CASSLAQGSGELFF. Full variable domain (remainder filled in from reference TRBV7-9 and TRBJ2-2): DTGVSQNPRHKITKRGQNVTFRCDPISEHNRLYWYRQTLGQGPEFLTYFQNEAQLEKSRLLSDRFSAERPKGSFSTLEIQRTEQGDSAMYLCASSLAQGSGELFFGEGSRLTVL.

The chain recombines TRBV5-4 with TRBJ1-2, with 7 bases fitting TRBD1. The CDR3 totals 13 residues. Germline loops: CDR1 SGHNT, CDR2 YYREEE (reference sequence). The ends lost 4 bases at V and 5 bases at J; junction bases unmatched: 5. The CDR3 nucleotides read TGTGCCAGCAGCCAGGGACAGCTTTATGGCTACACCTTC. Protein sequence: CASSQGQLYGYTF.

This chain links TRBV5-5 with TRBJ1-1; no definite D call. The CDR3 runs 14 residues. Germline CDR1 reads SGHKS; CDR2 reads YYEKEE (reference sequence). V lost 5 bases to trimming and J lost 6 bases, with 17 bases between them. Here the CDR3 reads CASSSFPSDAEAFF. The CDR3 nucleotides are TGTGCCAGCAGTTCCTTTCCCAGCGACGCTGAAGCTTTCTTT.

The chain is built from TRBV11-2 and TRBJ2-2; tentative D call: TRBD2 (5 bases). The V gene lost 5 bases and the J gene lost 4 bases, with 17 bases spanning the gap. This CDR3 region has 16 residues. Looked up from germline, CDR1 is SGHAT and CDR2 is FQNNGV. The CDR3 loop is CASSQQLLGSTGELFF. CDR3 DNA sequence: TGTGCCAGCAGCCAACAGCTGCTAGGGAGCACCGGGGAGCTGTTTTTT. The full variable domain, its missing parts supplied by reference TRBV11-2 and TRBJ2-2, is EAGVAQSPRYKIIEKRQSVAFWCNPISGHATLYWYQQILGQGPKLLIQFQNNGVVDDSQLPKDRFSAERLKGVDSTLKIQPAKLEDSAVYLCASSQQLLGSTGELFFGEGSRLTVL.

The chain has TRBV27 and TRBJ2-1, with D perhaps matching TRBD2 (6 bases). The CDR3 is made up of 17 amino acids. The germline V gene has CDR1 MNHEY and CDR2 SMNVEV (reference sequence). V was shortened by 7 bases and J by 5 bases, with 24 bases between the two germline ends. Written as DNA, the CDR3 is TGTGCCAGCATCCAACGGGGGAGACTAGGGGCTCACAATGAGCAGTTCTTC. Translating gives CASIQRGRLGAHNEQFF.

V and J are TRBV7-9 and TRBJ1-1; no clear D gene. CDR1 and CDR2 (germline): SEHNR, FQNEAQ (reference sequence). Trimming took 2 bases from V and 0 from J, leaving 10 bases between them. The CDR3 extends over 15 amino acids. The DNA for the CDR3 is TGTGCCAGCAGCTTAAATTGGGCCATGAACACTGAAGCTTTCTTT. Translation gives CASSLNWAMNTEAFF.

In this sample, this clone turned up a few times. This sequence joins TRBV11-3 and TRBJ1-1, with D hard to call. Germline V gene lookup returns CDR1 SGHNT and CDR2 YENEEA. The CDR3 loop spans 13 amino acids. V was clipped by 4 bases and J by 0 bases, with 6 bases between them. The CDR3 loop reads CASSYSMNTEAFF. The CDR3 DNA reads as TGTGCCAGCAGCTATAGTATGAACACTGAAGCTTTCTTT.

This chain links TRBV30 with TRBJ1-4; D is possibly TRBD1 (5 bases). Trimming took off 4 bases at V and 4 bases at J, with 10 bases between the two ends. The CDR3 consists of 13 residues. Germline CDR1 reads GTSNPN; CDR2 reads SVGIG (reference sequence). The CDR3: CAWNSRVNEKLFF. Written as DNA, the CDR3 is TGTGCCTGGAATTCCAGGGTTAATGAAAAACTGTTTTTT.

The sample holds many counts of this clone. The chain combines TRBV10-3 with TRBJ2-1, with TRBD2 matching over 14 bases. V shed 3 bases and J 6 bases; nucleotides not matched to a gene: 16. The CDR3 length is 20 residues. Germline lookup yields CDR1 ENHRY and CDR2 SYGVKD. CDR3 nucleotide sequence: TGTGCCATCAGTGACTTTAAGTGGACTAGCGGGAGGCTAACCAGCAATGAGCAGTTCTTC. Its protein product is CAISDFKWTSGRLTSNEQFF.

CDR3 bases: TGTGCCAGCAGCCTCATCCCACCCGGGGACAGGGGAAGTTGTAGTAATGAAAAACTGTTTTTT. Protein product: CASSLIPPGDRGSCSNEKLFF. This sequence joins TRBV7-3 and TRBJ1-4, with 10 positions matching TRBD1. Germline V gene lookup returns CDR1 SGHTA and CDR2 FQGTGA. The CDR3 contains 21 residues. The junction had 22 bases not matched to a gene; V was cut back by 5 bases and J by 4 bases.

In this sample, this clone turned up once. The chain carries TRBV6-2 or TRBV6-3 and TRBJ2-7; 10 bases match TRBD2. CDR1 is MNHEY and CDR2 is SVGEGT in the germline V gene. Trimming at V came to 6 bases and at J to 0 bases, leaving 8 bases not matched to a gene. The CDR3 runs to 16 residues. In nucleotides, the CDR3 is TGTGCCAGCAGCCCCTGGACTAGCGGCTACTCCTACGAGCAGTACTTC. Residues: CASSPWTSGYSYEQYF.